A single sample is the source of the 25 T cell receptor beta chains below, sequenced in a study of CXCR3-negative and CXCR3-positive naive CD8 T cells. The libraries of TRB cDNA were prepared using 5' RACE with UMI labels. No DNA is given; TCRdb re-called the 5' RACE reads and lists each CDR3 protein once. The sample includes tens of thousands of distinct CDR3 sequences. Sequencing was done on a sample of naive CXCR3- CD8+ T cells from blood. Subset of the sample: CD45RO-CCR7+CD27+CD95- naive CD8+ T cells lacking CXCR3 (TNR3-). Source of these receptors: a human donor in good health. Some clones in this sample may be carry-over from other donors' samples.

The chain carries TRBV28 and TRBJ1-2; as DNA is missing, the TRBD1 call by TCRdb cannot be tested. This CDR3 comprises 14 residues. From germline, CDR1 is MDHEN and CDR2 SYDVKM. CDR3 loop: CASSPSGDSYGYTF.

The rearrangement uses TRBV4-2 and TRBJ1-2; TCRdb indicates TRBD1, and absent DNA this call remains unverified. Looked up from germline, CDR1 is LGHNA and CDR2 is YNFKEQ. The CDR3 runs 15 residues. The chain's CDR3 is CASSQEGDQGFGYTF.

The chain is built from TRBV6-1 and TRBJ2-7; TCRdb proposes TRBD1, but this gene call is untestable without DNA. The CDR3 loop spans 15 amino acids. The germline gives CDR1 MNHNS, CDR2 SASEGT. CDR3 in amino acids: CASSEEAGAHYEQYF.

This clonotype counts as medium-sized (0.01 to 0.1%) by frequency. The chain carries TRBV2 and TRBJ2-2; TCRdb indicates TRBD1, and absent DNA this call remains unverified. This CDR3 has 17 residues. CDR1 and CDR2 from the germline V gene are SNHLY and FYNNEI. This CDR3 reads CASSESRGLANTGELFF.

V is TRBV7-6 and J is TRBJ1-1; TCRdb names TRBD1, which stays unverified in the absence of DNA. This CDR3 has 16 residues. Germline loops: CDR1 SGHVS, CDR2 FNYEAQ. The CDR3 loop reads CASSLIIQGPGTEAFF. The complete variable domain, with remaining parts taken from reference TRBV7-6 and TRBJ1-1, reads GAGVSQSPRYKVTKRGQDVALRCDPISGHVSLYWYRQALGQGPEFLTYFNYEAQQDKSGLPNDRFSAERPEGSISTLTIQRTEQRDSAMYRCASSLIIQGPGTEAFFGQGTRLTVV.

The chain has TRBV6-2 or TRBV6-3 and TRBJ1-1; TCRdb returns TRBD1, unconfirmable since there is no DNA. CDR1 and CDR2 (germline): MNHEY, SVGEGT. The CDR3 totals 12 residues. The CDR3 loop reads CASSYPPQEAFF.

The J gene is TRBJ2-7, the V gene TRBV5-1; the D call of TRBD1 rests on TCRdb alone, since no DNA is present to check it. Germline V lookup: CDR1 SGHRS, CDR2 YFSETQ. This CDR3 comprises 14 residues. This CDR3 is CASSYTGGSYEQYF.

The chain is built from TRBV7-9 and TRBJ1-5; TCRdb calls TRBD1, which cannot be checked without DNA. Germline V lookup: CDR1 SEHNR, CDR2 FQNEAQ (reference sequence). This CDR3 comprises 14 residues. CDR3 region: CASSSTGNVKPQHF.

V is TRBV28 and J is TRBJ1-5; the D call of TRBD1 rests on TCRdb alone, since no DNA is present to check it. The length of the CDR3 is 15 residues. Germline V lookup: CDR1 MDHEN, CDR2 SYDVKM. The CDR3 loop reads CASSLQGAGFQPQHF.

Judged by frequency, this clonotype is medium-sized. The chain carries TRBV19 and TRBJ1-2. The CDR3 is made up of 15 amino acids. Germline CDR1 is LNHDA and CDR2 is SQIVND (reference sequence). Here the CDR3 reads CASIGLEGTIHGYTF.

The CDR3 is CASSQELAGGTDTQYF. This chain connects TRBV4-3 to TRBJ2-3; TCRdb gives TRBD2 as the D gene, but with no DNA this cannot be confirmed. The CDR3 spans 16 residues. Germline assignment: CDR1 LGHNA and CDR2 YSLEER.

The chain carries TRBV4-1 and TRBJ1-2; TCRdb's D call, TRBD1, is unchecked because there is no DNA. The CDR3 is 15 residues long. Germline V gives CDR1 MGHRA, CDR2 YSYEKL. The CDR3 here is CASSQSTGRNYGYTF.

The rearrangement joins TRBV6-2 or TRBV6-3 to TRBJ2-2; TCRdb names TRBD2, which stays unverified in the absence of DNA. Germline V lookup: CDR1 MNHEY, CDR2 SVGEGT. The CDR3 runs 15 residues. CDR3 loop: CASSYLASAVGELFF.

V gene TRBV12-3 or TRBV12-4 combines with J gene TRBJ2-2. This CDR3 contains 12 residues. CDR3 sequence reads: CARQIATGELFF.

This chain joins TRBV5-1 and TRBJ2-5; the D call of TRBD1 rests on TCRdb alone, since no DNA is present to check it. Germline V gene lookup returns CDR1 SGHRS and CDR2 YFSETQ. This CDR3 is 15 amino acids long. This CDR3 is CASSLFSGAQETQYF.

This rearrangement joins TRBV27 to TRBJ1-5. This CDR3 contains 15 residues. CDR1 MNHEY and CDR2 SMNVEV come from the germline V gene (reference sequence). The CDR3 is CASSPQDLSNQPQHF.

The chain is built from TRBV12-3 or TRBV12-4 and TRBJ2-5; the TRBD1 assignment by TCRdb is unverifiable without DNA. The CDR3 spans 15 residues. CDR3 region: CASSFERGREETQYF.

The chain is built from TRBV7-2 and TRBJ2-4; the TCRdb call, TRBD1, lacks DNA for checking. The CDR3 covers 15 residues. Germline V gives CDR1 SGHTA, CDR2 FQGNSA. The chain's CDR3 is CASSLGTGLGNIQYF.

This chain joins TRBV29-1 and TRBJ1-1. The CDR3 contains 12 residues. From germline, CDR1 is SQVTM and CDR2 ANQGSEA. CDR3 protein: CSVSKGGTEAFF.

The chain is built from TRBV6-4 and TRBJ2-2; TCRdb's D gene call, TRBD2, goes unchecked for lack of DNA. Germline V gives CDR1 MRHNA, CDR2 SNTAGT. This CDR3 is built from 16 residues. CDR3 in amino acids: CASSEDSGGHAGELFF.

The CDR3 loop is CSAGGDEKLFF. This chain uses TRBV29-1 with TRBJ1-4. There are 11 residues in the CDR3. Per the germline V gene, CDR1 is SQVTM and CDR2 is ANQGSEA.

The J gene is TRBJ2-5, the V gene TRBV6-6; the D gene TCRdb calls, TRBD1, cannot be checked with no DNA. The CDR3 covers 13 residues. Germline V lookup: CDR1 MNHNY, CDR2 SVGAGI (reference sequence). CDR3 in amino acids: CATLPGDRETQYF.

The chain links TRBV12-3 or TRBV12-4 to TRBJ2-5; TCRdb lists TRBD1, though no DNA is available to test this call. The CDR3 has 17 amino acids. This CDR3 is CASSLALGQAGQETQYF.

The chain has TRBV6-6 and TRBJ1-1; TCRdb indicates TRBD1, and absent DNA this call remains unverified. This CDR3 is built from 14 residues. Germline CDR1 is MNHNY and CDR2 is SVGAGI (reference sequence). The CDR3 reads CASSYGTEYTEAFF.

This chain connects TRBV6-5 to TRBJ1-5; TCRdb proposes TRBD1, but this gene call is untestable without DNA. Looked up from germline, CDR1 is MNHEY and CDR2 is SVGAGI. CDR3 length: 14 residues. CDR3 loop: CASRGTGPHQPQHF.